The present T cell receptor beta chain was sequenced within a study of blood T cell repertoires in COVID-19. Across the whole study: The cDNA or gDNA used as material had been derived from T cells, B-cell-depleted T cells, or PBMCs.

Authors' analysis steps: Amplifying reference gene primers gave estimates of nucleated cell counts. Sequenced by immunoSEQ multiplex PCR; TCRdb stores in-frame clones only, minus some. That table furnishes V, J and clone size, whereas the DNA furnished D and trimming. The sample includes 71,000 or so clones, 85% to 90% seen only once; the top ten take 6.5% to 9.5%. The count of this clone is one. The source material was peripheral blood. The clonotype comes from a man aged 50-60 years with active COVID-19.

CDR3 DNA sequence: TGTGCCAGCAGCTTGACTAGCGGGGGCGATACGCAGTATTTT. It encodes CASSLTSGGDTQYF. J is TRBJ2-3 and V is TRBV5-4; 11 nucleotides agree with TRBD2. Germline V CDR1 and CDR2: SGHNT, YYREEE (reference sequence). With V trimmed by 1 base and J by 6 bases, 1 base remained unmatched. The CDR3 has 14 residues. The variable domain in full, completed from reference TRBV5-4 and TRBJ2-3, reads ETGVTQSPTHLIKTRGQQVTLRCSSQSGHNTVSWYQQALGQGPQFIFQYYREEENGRGNFPPRFSGLQFPNYSSELNVNALELDDSALYLCASSLTSGGDTQYFGPGTRLTVL.